This passage covers 27 T cell receptor beta chains from one sample sequenced in a study of post-analysis software for immune sequencing data. These TCRs are of unknown antigen specificity. General study results and limits: Elevated frequency relative to controls characterized four or five TRBV segments in patients, TRBV5-6, TRBV5-1 and TRBV20-1 among them.

Built from TCR beta cDNA, the libraries had unique molecular identifiers in them. A single record per CDR3 protein comes from TCRdb applying MiXCR to the PCR reads. Altogether about 430,000 distinct CDR3 sequences are present, approximately 39% being singletons, with the ten largest covering roughly 8.2%. Sequences were obtained from blood. The source is a girl aged 2 to 10 with multiple sclerosis.

The rearrangement links TRBV6-6 to TRBJ1-1, with 9 bases aligning to TRBD1. Losses at the gene ends were 6 bases for V and 5 bases for J; bases not matched to a gene: 4. Germline loops: CDR1 MNHNY, CDR2 SVGAGI (reference sequence). The length of the CDR3 is 13 residues. This CDR3 reads CASRGQGLTEAFF. The CDR3 region has the DNA TGTGCCAGCAGGGGACAGGGATTGACTGAAGCTTTCTTT.

This clonotype was detected only once. The chain combines TRBV13 with TRBJ2-1, with D hard to call. The ends were cut back, 2 bases at V and 5 bases at J, with 10 bases in the middle. Germline values: CDR1 PRHDT, CDR2 FYEKMQ (reference sequence). The CDR3 is made up of 14 amino acids. This CDR3 reads CASSLIGRNNEQFF. CDR3 in DNA: TGTGCCAGCAGCTTAATTGGCAGAAACAATGAGCAGTTCTTC.

This clonotype has only a few counts. V gene TRBV5-1 combines with J gene TRBJ2-1; D call uncertain. The germline V gene has CDR1 SGHRS and CDR2 YFSETQ. The V gene lost 0 bases and the J gene lost 5 bases, with 9 bases spanning the gap. CDR3 length: 14 amino acids. The CDR3 loop is CASSLGSTDNEQFF. CDR3 nucleotides: TGCGCCAGCAGCTTGGGGTCAACAGACAATGAGCAGTTCTTC.

This clonotype was counted between two and nine times. The chain couples TRBV7-2 to TRBJ1-5; D uncertain. V lost 6 bases and J lost 9, with 15 bases in between. The germline CDR1 and CDR2 sequences are SGHTA and FQGNSA. This CDR3 is 13 amino acids long. The CDR3 here is CASSQIELSPQHF. CDR3 nucleotides: TGTGCCAGCAGTCAAATCGAGCTGTCGCCCCAGCATTTT.

In regard to this clonotype: A much larger clone sits a single nucleotide away, making a read error possible. The CDR3: CASSRIETRYSDEQFF. In DNA form, the CDR3 reads TGTGCCAGCAGCCGAATAGAGACGCGTTATAGTGATGAGCAGTTCTTC. The chain carries TRBV7-3 and TRBJ2-1; no definite D call. The CDR3 runs to 16 residues. V was trimmed by 5 bases and J by 8 bases, leaving 22 bases between them. Germline CDR1 and CDR2: SGHTA and FQGTGA.

The V call is TRBV20-1, the J call TRBJ2-7; D unresolved. The CDR3 totals 13 residues. Deletions cut 4 bases from V and 7 bases from J, with 17 bases between. CDR1 and CDR2 (germline): DFQATT, SNEGSKA (reference sequence). The CDR3 DNA reads as TGCAGTGCTAATCTCCCTGCCGGTGGGGAGCAGTACTTC. Its protein product is CSANLPAGGEQYF.

The rearrangement joins TRBV9 to TRBJ2-2; 9 positions agree with TRBD2. The CDR3 is 16 amino acids. Trimming at V came to 1 base and at J to 7 bases, leaving 8 bases not matched to a gene. The germline gives CDR1 SGDLS, CDR2 YYNGEE. CDR3 sequence: CASSVSPGLASGELFF. In DNA, the CDR3 is TGTGCCAGCAGCGTATCCCCGGGACTAGCCAGCGGGGAGCTGTTTTTT.

The sample holds a few counts of this clonotype. The chain has TRBV6-5 and TRBJ1-2, with D unresolved. Germline CDR1 and CDR2: MNHEY and SVGAGI. The CDR3 runs to 11 residues. V was clipped by 10 bases and J by 3 bases, with 9 bases between them. CDR3 in DNA: TGTGCCACTAACTCCTACTATGGCTACACCTTC. Translated: CATNSYYGYTF.

The genes are TRBV5-1 and TRBJ2-1, with a possible D match to TRBD1 (6 bases). This CDR3 is built from 15 residues. Trimming took off 1 base at V and 4 bases at J, with 12 bases between the two ends. The germline V gene has CDR1 SGHRS and CDR2 YFSETQ. CDR3 sequence reads: CASSLTNRVYNEQFF. Here the CDR3 DNA reads TGCGCCAGCAGCTTGACCAACAGGGTATACAATGAGCAGTTCTTC.

This chain connects TRBV5-1 to TRBJ1-2; no reliable D call. V was shortened by 4 bases and J by 8 bases, with 18 bases between the two germline ends. CDR3 length: 14 residues. Germline CDR1 SGHRS, CDR2 YFSETQ. CDR3 residues: CASSHRSQGKGYTF. DNA for the CDR3: TGCGCCAGCAGCCACCGGTCACAAGGGAAAGGCTACACCTTC.

This clonotype was recorded a few times. J is TRBJ2-1 and V is TRBV19; D remains unclear. The CDR3 is 13 amino acids. Trimming took 1 base from V and 4 from J, leaving 5 bases between them. Germline V gives CDR1 LNHDA, CDR2 SQIVND (reference sequence). CDR3 residues: CASSIALYNEQFF. CDR3 DNA sequence: TGTGCCAGTAGTATAGCCTTATACAATGAGCAGTTCTTC.

The chain joins TRBV28 to TRBJ2-1, with a weak D call TRBD2 (6 bases). The germline V gene encodes CDR1 MDHEN and CDR2 SYDVKM. The V and J ends lost 6 bases and 9 bases respectively, with 9 bases between them. The CDR3 runs 11 residues. The CDR3 here is CASSMGGEQFF. The CDR3 nucleotides are TGTGCCAGCAGCATGGGGGGTGAGCAGTTCTTC.

This clonotype came up a few times. V is TRBV10-1 and J is TRBJ2-3; either TRBD1 or TRBD2 may supply D (6 bases each). V was trimmed by 7 bases and J by 5 bases, leaving 13 bases between them. The germline gives CDR1 WNHNN, CDR2 SYGVQD (reference sequence). The CDR3 spans 13 residues. Here the CDR3 DNA reads TGCGCCAGCACCCCGGGGGCGGGAGATACGCAGTATTTT. Protein product: CASTPGAGDTQYF.

The V call is TRBV7-8, the J call TRBJ2-3; a weak D match, TRBD2 (6 bases). The germline V and J ends were trimmed by 5 bases and 6 bases, with 18 bases remaining between them. The CDR3 totals 15 residues. Per the germline V gene, CDR1 is SGHVS and CDR2 is FQNEAQ. The CDR3 sequence is CASSRVVAASDTQYF. CDR3 sequence (DNA): TGTGCCAGCAGCCGTGTGGTAGCGGCATCGGATACGCAGTATTTT.

The chain is built from TRBV6-5 and TRBJ1-3; possibly TRBD1 for D (5 bases). CDR3 length: 14 residues. The germline V gene has CDR1 MNHEY and CDR2 SVGAGI. The ends were cut back, 9 bases at V and 0 bases at J, with 12 bases in the middle. The chain's CDR3 is CASRGWISGNTIYF. CDR3 nucleotide sequence: TGTGCCAGTCGGGGGTGGATCTCTGGAAACACCATATATTTT.

The CDR3 coding sequence is TGTGCCAGCAGCTTAGCGCTCGGCGAGGTAGCGCAGTATTTT. Its protein product is CASSLALGEVAQYF. V is TRBV7-2 and J is TRBJ2-3; no clear D. Germline V CDR1 and CDR2: SGHTA, FQGNSA. The V end lost 0 bases, the J end lost 10 bases, and 14 bases lay between the germline ends. The CDR3 length is 14 residues. Drawing the rest from reference TRBV7-2 and TRBJ2-3, the complete variable domain is GAGVSQSPSNKVTEKGKDVELRCDPISGHTALYWYRQSLGQGLEFLIYFQGNSAPDKSGLPSDRFSAERTGGSVSTLTIQRTQQEDSAVYLCASSLALGEVAQYFGPGTRLTVL.

This clonotype was counted only a few times. The chain links TRBV10-3 to TRBJ2-7, with 8 bases that match TRBD2. V shed 0 bases and J 4 bases; nucleotides not matched to a gene: 5. Per germline, CDR1 ENHRY and CDR2 SYGVKD. The CDR3 is made up of 15 amino acids. In DNA, the CDR3 is TGTGCCATCAGTGAGTCATGGGCTAGCGGGTACGAGCAGTACTTC. It specifies CAISESWASGYEQYF.

V and J are TRBV29-1 and TRBJ2-3; 11 bases map to TRBD2. Germline V gene data show CDR1 as SQVTM and CDR2 as ANQGSEA. The CDR3 runs to 14 residues. V was clipped by 4 bases and J by 11 bases; unmatched bases: 11. The CDR3 protein is CSVALAGGPRGQYF. CDR3 bases: TGCAGCGTTGCATTAGCGGGAGGGCCTCGGGGGCAGTATTTT.

V and J are TRBV4-1 and TRBJ1-6; 8 nucleotides match TRBD1. There are 16 residues in the CDR3. From germline, CDR1 is MGHRA and CDR2 YSYEKL. Unmatched junction bases numbered 10, after V lost 0 bases and J lost 12 bases. The CDR3 sequence: CASSQERGTGGEPLHF. For the CDR3, the DNA is TGCGCCAGCAGCCAAGAACGCGGGACAGGAGGGGAACCCCTCCACTTT.

About this clonotype: Given a much more abundant clone one base away, this may be a read error. The chain couples TRBV12-3 or TRBV12-4 to TRBJ1-1; possibly TRBD1 for D (5 bases). The germline V and J ends were trimmed by 6 bases and 6 bases, with 20 bases remaining between them. The CDR3 contains 15 residues. The CDR3 sequence is CASRPRGTRRPEAFF. The CDR3 bases are TGTGCCAGCAGACCCCGGGGGACTCGGAGACCTGAAGCTTTCTTT.

Concerning this clonotype itself: One end of the junction does not line up with germline, which may come from a read error. This chain connects TRBV7-9 to TRBJ2-4; 9 positions agree with TRBD1. The CDR3 covers 12 residues. CDR1 is SEHNR and CDR2 is FQNEAQ in the germline V gene (reference sequence). The CDR3 DNA sequence: TGTGCCACCGGGGACAGGGACTACGAGCAGTGCTTC. Protein sequence: CATGDRDYEQCF.

For this clonotype: Compared with germline, one end of the junction differs, possibly owing to a read error. This sequence joins TRBV29-1 and TRBJ2-5; 8 bases map to TRBD1. In germline, CDR1 is SQVTM, CDR2 ANQGSEA. The CDR3 is 15 amino acids. The DNA for the CDR3 is TGCAGCGTTGAAGAGCGGACAGGGCCGCAAGAGACCCGGTACTTC. This sequence encodes CSVEERTGPQETRYF. Using reference TRBV29-1 and TRBJ2-5 for the parts outside the CDR3, the full variable domain is SAVISQKPSRDICQRGTSLTIQCQVDSQVTMMFWYRQQPGQSLTLIATANQGSEATYESGFVIDKFPISRPNLTFSTLTVSNMSPEDSSIYLCSVEERTGPQETRYFGPGTRLLVL.

The chain uses TRBV29-1 and TRBJ1-2, with D unclear. Germline lookup yields CDR1 SQVTM and CDR2 ANQGSEA. The CDR3 length is 14 residues. Trimming shortened V by 0 bases and J by 4 bases, and 12 bases separated the two germline ends. CDR3 amino acids: CSVEDRGQAYGYTF. CDR3 sequence (DNA): TGCAGCGTTGAAGATCGGGGTCAGGCCTATGGCTACACCTTC. The variable domain in full, with the rest retrieved from reference TRBV29-1 and TRBJ1-2, is SAVISQKPSRDICQRGTSLTIQCQVDSQVTMMFWYRQQPGQSLTLIATANQGSEATYESGFVIDKFPISRPNLTFSTLTVSNMSPEDSSIYLCSVEDRGQAYGYTFGSGTRLTVV.

V usage is TRBV4-1 and J usage is TRBJ1-1; no clear D gene. The length of the CDR3 is 15 residues. Germline loops: CDR1 MGHRA, CDR2 YSYEKL. Trimming removed 2 bases from V and 0 bases from J, with 10 bases in between. This CDR3 reads CASSQSPGMNTEAFF. Here the CDR3 DNA reads TGCGCCAGCAGCCAATCCCCGGGTATGAACACTGAAGCTTTCTTT.

The rearrangement links TRBV12-3 or TRBV12-4 to TRBJ2-3, with 13 bases matching TRBD2. V lost 6 bases, J lost 4 bases, and 1 base stayed unmatched. This CDR3 contains 14 residues. The CDR3 loop is CASRLAGGADTQYF. The CDR3 DNA sequence: TGTGCCAGCAGACTAGCGGGAGGGGCAGATACGCAGTATTTT.

The chain links TRBV20-1 to TRBJ2-3, with 8 bases identical to TRBD2. The junction had 6 bases not matched to a gene; V was cut back by 0 bases and J by 4 bases. The germline V gene has CDR1 DFQATT and CDR2 SNEGSKA (reference sequence). CDR3 size: 15 residues. CDR3 amino acids: CSARDSGGVADTQYF. Written as DNA, the CDR3 is TGCAGTGCTAGAGATTCCGGGGGGGTGGCAGATACGCAGTATTTT.

This clonotype came up a few times. V gene TRBV7-2 combines with J gene TRBJ1-2; unclear D gene. The CDR3 has 14 amino acids. Deletions cut 1 base from V and 2 bases from J, with 8 bases between. Germline V gene lookup returns CDR1 SGHTA and CDR2 FQGNSA. The CDR3 protein is CASSLDRVNYGYTF. The CDR3 nucleotides are TGTGCCAGCAGCTTAGATAGGGTGAACTATGGCTACACCTTC. The full variable domain, its missing parts supplied by reference TRBV7-2 and TRBJ1-2, is GAGVSQSPSNKVTEKGKDVELRCDPISGHTALYWYRQSLGQGLEFLIYFQGNSAPDKSGLPSDRFSAERTGGSVSTLTIQRTQQEDSAVYLCASSLDRVNYGYTFGSGTRLTVV.